The 32 T cell receptor beta chains below were found in one sample sequenced in a study of long-term antiretroviral therapy in people with HIV (dated by TCRdb to the early 2020s). The immunoSEQ hsTCRB v3.0 assay was used at survey level resolution to sequence the TRB variable region. In TCRdb, the immuneACCESS table is reduced to in-frame sequences with V and J assigned. These tables do not hold every clone; where another copy was compared, an unresolved V gene accounts for under half, and the others remain unexplained. This sample holds some 23,000 clones; 82% were observed only once. The ten largest clones add up to approximately 5.1% of the sample. The sequences come from unsorted PBMCs, collected 0.3 years after starting antiretroviral therapy. The receptors stem from a man between 50 and 59 years old with HIV.

V usage is TRBV2 and J usage is TRBJ1-2, with D maybe TRBD1 (6 bases). This CDR3 is 12 amino acids long. Trimming pared 10 bases from V and 4 bases from J, leaving 13 bases between. Germline values: CDR1 SNHLY, CDR2 FYNNEI. CDR3: CAKGGKGYGYTF. The CDR3, as DNA: TGTGCCAAGGGGGGTAAGGGCTATGGCTACACCTTC.

The J gene is TRBJ2-2, the V gene TRBV11-1; 8 nucleotides line up with TRBD2. With 5 bases clipped from V and 3 bases from J, the junction kept 5 bases outside the gene matches. Germline V gene lookup returns CDR1 SGHAT and CDR2 FQDESV (reference sequence). The CDR3 is 15 amino acids. This chain's CDR3 is CASSREGGYTGELFF. DNA for the CDR3: TGTGCCAGCAGCCGGGAGGGTGGTTACACCGGGGAGCTGTTTTTT.

V and J are TRBV28 and TRBJ2-1, with a possible D match to TRBD1 (6 bases). V was cut by 4 bases and J by 5 bases, with 15 bases left in between. Germline lookup yields CDR1 MDHEN and CDR2 SYDVKM. CDR3 size: 15 residues. DNA of the CDR3: TGTGCCAGCAGTTCTGGGGGACAACTGAACAATGAGCAGTTCTTC. Translation gives CASSSGGQLNNEQFF.

The chain couples TRBV5-8 to TRBJ2-7, with 9 bases matching TRBD1. Germline lookup yields CDR1 SGHTS and CDR2 YDEGEE. The V gene end was trimmed by 4 bases and the J gene end by 3 bases; junction bases not matched to a gene: 14. The length of the CDR3 is 17 residues. DNA for the CDR3: TGTGCCAGCAGCACCACCGGGACAGGGTTTGCACTCTACGAGCAGTACTTC. This codes for CASSTTGTGFALYEQYF.

This clone came up a few times. The genes are TRBV21-1 and TRBJ1-5. TRBV21-1 is assigned pseudogene status. The CDR3 contains 15 residues. CDR3 sequence reads: CASSKGVDSNQPQHF. CDR3 bases: TGTGCCAGCAGCAAAGGAGTCGATAGCAATCAGCCCCAGCATTTT.

This chain joins TRBV5-1 and TRBJ2-1; 10 bases agree with TRBD2. The germline CDR1 and CDR2 sequences are SGHRS and YFSETQ. Unmatched junction bases numbered 5, after V lost 0 bases and J lost 8 bases. This CDR3 spans 15 amino acids. The CDR3 nucleotides read TGCGCCAGCAGCTTGGCCCCTAGCGGGAGCTATGAGCAGTTCTTC. It translates to CASSLAPSGSYEQFF.

The J gene is TRBJ2-3, the V gene TRBV11-2; 10 nucleotides align to TRBD2. V shed 10 bases, J shed 4 bases, and the junction held 14 bases outside the gene matches. The V gene's germline CDR1 is SGHAT and CDR2 FQNNGV. There are 16 residues in the CDR3. CDR3 residues: CATHRISGRIADTQYF. The CDR3, as DNA: TGTGCCACCCACCGGATTAGCGGGAGGATCGCAGATACGCAGTATTTT.

The V gene is TRBV5-1, the J gene TRBJ1-1; perhaps TRBD1 as D (5 bases). Germline CDR1 reads SGHRS; CDR2 reads YFSETQ. V gave up 0 bases and J gave up 11 bases, with 14 bases separating them. The CDR3 is 13 amino acids. The CDR3 sequence: CASSLGGAKEAFF. Written as DNA, the CDR3 is TGCGCCAGCAGCTTGGGTGGGGCCAAGGAGGCTTTCTTT. The whole variable domain, remainder taken from reference TRBV5-1 and TRBJ1-1, is KAGVTQTPRYLIKTRGQQVTLSCSPISGHRSVSWYQQTPGQGLQFLFEYFSETQRNKGNFPGRFSGRQFSNSRSEMNVSTLELGDSALYLCASSLGGAKEAFFGQGTRLTVV.

The chain links TRBV21-1 to TRBJ1-2; the table's D call, TRBD1, has no DNA check behind it. TRBV21-1 constitutes a pseudogene. This CDR3 spans 18 amino acids. The CDR3 bases are TGTGCCAGCAGCAGAAGACAGGGCCCCAACTACGAAGTTTATGGCTACACCTTC. Protein sequence: CASSRRQGPNYEVYGYTF.

This chain links TRBV18 with TRBJ1-2; no clear D. This CDR3 contains 16 residues. Germline assignment: CDR1 KGHSH and CDR2 LQKENI. The V end was cut by 3 bases, the J end by 1 base, with 15 bases between. The CDR3 protein is CASSPDEQMINYGYTF. Written as DNA, the CDR3 is TGTGCCAGCTCACCTGATGAACAGATGATTAACTATGGCTACACCTTC.

The V call is TRBV18, the J call TRBJ1-4, with D hard to call. The germline V gene encodes CDR1 KGHSH and CDR2 LQKENI. The CDR3 totals 15 residues. Trimming left V 1 base short and J 2 bases short, with 8 bases between. The CDR3 DNA follows: TGTGCCAGCTCACCACTAGGGCTGACTAATGAAAAACTGTTTTTT. Protein product: CASSPLGLTNEKLFF.

The V gene is TRBV7-2, the J gene TRBJ1-1, with unresolved D. Trimming shortened V by 5 bases and J by 0 bases, and 4 bases separated the two germline ends. The CDR3 loop spans 12 amino acids. The germline CDR1 and CDR2 sequences are SGHTA and FQGNSA. CDR3 nucleotide sequence: TGTGCCAGCAGCCGGTTGAACACTGAAGCTTTCTTT. This translates into CASSRLNTEAFF.

The CDR3, as DNA: TGTGCCAGTAGTATTGTACAGGGCCCTGGAAACACCATATATTTT. Its protein product is CASSIVQGPGNTIYF. The chain combines TRBV19 with TRBJ1-3; D is perhaps TRBD1 (6 bases). Between the trimmed V and J ends, which lost 3 bases and 2 bases, there was a span of 11 bases. This CDR3 contains 15 residues. Germline V gene sequence: CDR1 LNHDA, CDR2 SQIVND (reference sequence).

The chain uses TRBV7-2 and TRBJ2-1, with no clear D. CDR3 length: 15 amino acids. Per the germline V gene, CDR1 is SGHTA and CDR2 is FQGNSA. Trimming stripped 1 base from V and 5 bases from J, with 12 bases between. The CDR3 here is CASSLVAVANNEQFF. In DNA, the CDR3 is TGTGCCAGCAGCTTAGTGGCGGTGGCTAACAATGAGCAGTTCTTC.

The CDR3 here is CASGLETIGNTIYF. DNA of the CDR3: TGTGCTAGTGGTTTGGAGACGATTGGAAACACCATATATTTT. This chain links TRBV12-5 with TRBJ1-3; D is unresolved. The CDR3 consists of 14 residues. Trimming took off 1 base at V and 3 bases at J, with 7 bases between the two ends. Per germline, CDR1 LGHNT and CDR2 FRNRAP.

J is TRBJ1-5 and V is TRBV6-4; the D is unclear. CDR3 length: 12 residues. With 2 bases removed from V and 7 bases from J, the gap between germline ends came to 6 bases. The V gene's germline CDR1 is MRHNA and CDR2 SNTAGT. The CDR3 sequence: CASSDVAQPQHF. The CDR3 DNA follows: TGTGCCAGCAGTGACGTGGCCCAGCCCCAGCATTTT.

This clone was observed a handful of times. The rearrangement uses TRBV14 and TRBJ1-2; D gene ambiguous. The ends were cut back, 1 base at V and 3 bases at J, with 12 bases in the middle. This CDR3 contains 15 residues. Germline loops: CDR1 SGHDN, CDR2 FVKESK. CDR3 bases: TGTGCCAGCAGCCAAGGCACGGAGCGGGACTATGGCTACACCTTC. Its translation: CASSQGTERDYGYTF. Combining the CDR3 with reference TRBV14 and TRBJ1-2 gives the whole variable domain EAGVTQFPSHSVIEKGQTVTLRCDPISGHDNLYWYRRVMGKEIKFLLHFVKESKQDESGMPNNRFLAERTGGTYSTLKVQPAELEDSGVYFCASSQGTERDYGYTFGSGTRLTVV.

The V call is TRBV18, the J call TRBJ1-2; TRBD1 might be the D (6 bases). Deletions cut 3 bases from V and 4 bases from J, with 21 bases between. This CDR3 is built from 17 residues. CDR1 and CDR2 from the germline V gene are KGHSH and LQKENI. CDR3 residues: CASSPSSSGQTIYGYTF. In nucleotides, the CDR3 is TGTGCCAGCTCACCGTCTTCTTCCGGACAGACCATCTATGGCTACACCTTC.

The chain is built from TRBV4-3 and TRBJ2-7, with D uncertain. Germline V gene data show CDR1 as LGHNA and CDR2 as YSLEER. CDR3 length: 16 amino acids. The germline V and J ends were trimmed by 0 bases and 3 bases, with 15 bases remaining between them. The CDR3 loop reads CASSQDPAGYLYEQYF. In DNA form, the CDR3 reads TGCGCCAGCAGCCAAGATCCCGCCGGCTACCTCTACGAGCAGTACTTC.

This chain connects TRBV23-1 to TRBJ1-5, with TRBD1 matching 7 bases. TRBV23-1 counts as an open reading frame of uncertain function. The CDR3 has 16 amino acids. The V and J ends lost 7 bases and 0 bases, in that order; junction bases with no gene match: 9. The CDR3 is CASTSADRYSNQPQHF. For the CDR3, the DNA is TGCGCCAGCACCTCTGCGGACAGGTATAGCAATCAGCCCCAGCATTTT.

The V call is TRBV30, the J call TRBJ2-5, with 8 nucleotides matching TRBD1. The last part of the DNA fits TRBJ2-7 better; the J call may be wrong. Germline lookup yields CDR1 GTSNPN and CDR2 SVGIG (reference sequence). CDR3 length equals 18 residues. CDR3: CAWSVLRTGLSGSYEQYF. As DNA, the CDR3 is TGTGCCTGGAGTGTACTTAGGACAGGGTTATCTGGTTCCTACGAGCAGTACTTC.

The rearrangement uses TRBV10-2 and TRBJ1-4; tentatively, D is TRBD1 (6 bases). Germline CDR1 WSHSY, CDR2 SAAADI. The CDR3 consists of 13 residues. V lost 4 bases, J lost 8 bases, and 11 bases lay in between. This CDR3 reads CASSVLRGEKLFF. The DNA for the CDR3 is TGCGCCAGCAGTGTCCTCAGGGGAGAAAAACTGTTTTTT.

In its sample, this clone was seen a few times. V and J are TRBV10-3 and TRBJ2-7; D ambiguous. The CDR3 loop spans 12 amino acids. CDR1 and CDR2 (germline): ENHRY, SYGVKD. V lost 5 bases and J 1 base, leaving 6 bases between the germline ends. The CDR3 coding sequence is TGTGCCATCAGTCCGCTTTCCTACGAGCAGTACTTC. Translation gives CAISPLSYEQYF.

This clone was observed a handful of times. The chain has TRBV7-2 and TRBJ2-5; D is possibly TRBD2 (5 bases). CDR1 and CDR2 from the germline V gene are SGHTA and FQGNSA. Trimming removed 1 base from V and 4 bases from J, with 25 bases in between. This CDR3 comprises 19 residues. CDR3 sequence (DNA): TGTGCCAGCAGCTTAGGGATGTCGTACGAGACGGGAAAATTAGAGACCCAGTACTTC. This sequence encodes CASSLGMSYETGKLETQYF.

The rearrangement joins TRBV19 to TRBJ2-7; 12 bases align to TRBD1. The CDR3 consists of 14 residues. Germline V gene data show CDR1 as LNHDA and CDR2 as SQIVND (reference sequence). V trimming: 6 bases; J trimming: 3 bases; junction bases outside the gene matches: 3. The CDR3: CASSRDRGLYEQYF. The DNA of the CDR3 is TGTGCCAGTAGCAGGGACAGGGGGCTCTACGAGCAGTACTTC.

The chain is built from TRBV7-9 and TRBJ2-7, with D hard to call. This CDR3 is 14 amino acids long. Trimming removed 2 bases at V and 6 bases at J, with 14 bases between. CDR1 and CDR2 from the germline V gene are SEHNR and FQNEAQ (reference sequence). CDR3 bases: TGTGCCAGCAGCTTATCTGTGCAGGCCGGCGAGCAGTACTTC. It is translated as CASSLSVQAGEQYF.

The V gene is TRBV5-5, the J gene TRBJ2-7; D possibly corresponds to TRBD2 (6 bases). The ends were cut back, 0 bases at V and 6 bases at J, with 13 bases in the middle. The CDR3 length is 14 residues. The germline CDR1 and CDR2 sequences are SGHKS and YYEKEE (reference sequence). The CDR3 region has the DNA TGTGCCAGCAGCTTGGCGGGAGTTCCCTCCGAGCAGTACTTC. Residues: CASSLAGVPSEQYF.

CDR3 in DNA: TGCGCCAGCAGCCAATTTCAGGGCAGCACAGATACGCAGTATTTT. Translation: CASSQFQGSTDTQYF. The chain couples TRBV4-1 to TRBJ2-3; perhaps TRBD1 as D (5 bases). CDR3 length: 15 amino acids. CDR1 MGHRA and CDR2 YSYEKL come from the germline V gene. The ends were cut back, 2 bases at V and 0 bases at J, with 9 bases in the middle.

The chain carries TRBV28 and TRBJ1-2; D is possibly TRBD1 (5 bases). V was pared by 1 base and J by 5 bases, with 8 bases between. The length of the CDR3 is 13 residues. Germline values: CDR1 MDHEN, CDR2 SYDVKM. The CDR3 DNA reads TGTGCCAGCAGTTTATCCGGGGGTTATGGCTACACCTTC. It yields the protein CASSLSGGYGYTF.

The chain combines TRBV27 with TRBJ1-1; no definite D call. V lost 3 bases and J 0 bases, leaving 14 bases between the germline ends. The CDR3 covers 16 residues. From germline, CDR1 is MNHEY and CDR2 SMNVEV (reference sequence). The CDR3 sequence is CASSFGPQRVNTEAFF. CDR3 coding DNA: TGTGCCAGCAGTTTTGGGCCCCAGAGAGTGAACACTGAAGCTTTCTTT.

This clone was observed a few times. This sequence joins TRBV29-1 and TRBJ1-1; no clear D gene. Deletions cut 4 bases from V and 4 bases from J, with 7 bases between. CDR1 and CDR2 from the germline V gene are SQVTM and ANQGSEA. The CDR3 runs 11 residues. This chain's CDR3 is CSVGGRTEAFF. For the CDR3, the DNA is TGCAGCGTTGGAGGCCGCACTGAAGCTTTCTTT.

The genes are TRBV6-6 and TRBJ2-7; D may correspond to TRBD1 or TRBD2 (6 bases each). Germline V gene data show CDR1 as MNHNY and CDR2 as SVGAGI (reference sequence). The CDR3 loop spans 14 amino acids. Trimming shortened V by 2 bases and J by 5 bases, and 13 bases separated the two germline ends. The CDR3, as DNA: TGTGCCAGCAGTTACGGAGGGGGGAAAAACGAGCAGTACTTC. Translation: CASSYGGGKNEQYF.